A single sample gave rise to the 11 T cell receptor beta chains below, sequenced in a study of T cells in Graves' hyperthyroidism and ophthalmopathy. TCR beta CDR3 regions were amplified from RNA. First-round RT-PCR targeting the TCR CDR3 was performed with the HTBI primer set. TCRdb called the multiplex PCR reads again in MiXCR, with one record for every CDR3 protein. The table has about 210,000 distinct CDR3 sequences, under 20% seen once; the top ten hold around 50%. Sequenced sample: blood. The receptor set was obtained from a man in his fifties or sixties with Graves' hyperthyroidism.

About this clonotype itself: Being one base from a much bigger clone, this may be a read error. Here the CDR3 DNA reads TGCGCCAGCAGCTTGACTAGCGGAGCCTACAATGGGCAGTTCTTC. This sequence encodes CASSLTSGAYNGQFF. The chain couples TRBV5-1 to TRBJ2-1; 8 bases line up with TRBD2. Germline assignment: CDR1 SGHRS and CDR2 YFSETQ. The CDR3 has 15 amino acids.

This clonotype was counted between two and nine times. The chain carries TRBV6-1 and TRBJ1-1, with 7 bases matching TRBD1. This CDR3 has 14 amino acids. With 1 base clipped from V and 1 base from J, the junction kept 0 bases outside the gene matches. The germline V gene encodes CDR1 MNHNS and CDR2 SASEGT. The CDR3, as DNA: TGTGCCAGCAGTGAAGACAGGGGGAACACTGAAGCTTTCTTT. As protein: CASSEDRGNTEAFF.

Notes on this clonotype: This clone may be a read error of a much larger clone one base away. The chain uses TRBV20-1 and TRBJ1-1; D possibly corresponds to TRBD1 (6 bases). This CDR3 contains 13 residues. V was shortened by 5 bases and J by 2 bases, with 12 bases between the two germline ends. Germline V CDR1 and CDR2: DFQATT, SNEGSKA (reference sequence). CDR3 coding DNA: TGCAGTGCTTGGGGGGACACTAACACTGAAGCTTTCTTT. Amino acids: CSAWGDTNTEAFF.

There are many counts of this clonotype. CDR3 in amino acids: CASSGGQLNEAFF. The CDR3 coding sequence is TGTGCCAGCAGCGGAGGACAGCTTAACGAAGCTTTCTTT. The rearrangement links TRBV7-8 to TRBJ1-1, with a tentative D call TRBD1 (6 bases). The CDR3 spans 13 residues. Germline V gene data show CDR1 as SGHVS and CDR2 as FQNEAQ. Trimming took 5 bases from V and 8 from J, leaving 15 bases between them.

This clonotype was seen a few times. The V gene is TRBV5-4, the J gene TRBJ1-2, with TRBD1 matching over 7 bases. The junction had 7 bases not matched to a gene; V was cut back by 5 bases and J by 3 bases. The CDR3 is 14 residues long. The V gene's germline CDR1 is SGHNT and CDR2 YYREEE (reference sequence). This chain's CDR3 is CASRPGTAYYGYTF. The CDR3 DNA reads TGTGCCAGCAGGCCCGGGACAGCATACTATGGCTACACCTTC.

V is TRBV11-3 and J is TRBJ2-3; TRBD2 is a possible D gene (5 bases). CDR1 and CDR2 (germline): SGHNT, YENEEA. This CDR3 is 14 amino acids long. Trimming pared 5 bases from V and 4 bases from J, leaving 13 bases between. The CDR3 DNA follows: TGTGCCAGCAGCCGGGTCCGGGGTGCAGATACGCAGTATTTT. It yields the protein CASSRVRGADTQYF.

This chain joins TRBV18 and TRBJ2-1; 11 positions match TRBD1. CDR1 KGHSH and CDR2 LQKENI come from the germline V gene. Trimming took 3 bases from V and 3 from J; bases not matched to a gene: 4. The CDR3 is 16 residues long. The CDR3 loop is CASSPPGTGGYNEQFF. CDR3 bases: TGTGCCAGCTCACCCCCCGGGACAGGGGGCTACAATGAGCAGTTCTTC.

The J gene is TRBJ2-2, the V gene TRBV27, with D unclear. The ends were cut back, 5 bases at V and 5 bases at J, with 9 bases in the middle. The CDR3 extends over 13 amino acids. The germline V gene has CDR1 MNHEY and CDR2 SMNVEV (reference sequence). CDR3 region: CASSLVRTGELFF. The DNA of the CDR3 is TGTGCCAGCAGTCTAGTTAGGACCGGGGAGCTGTTTTTT.

This clonotype was detected ten times or more. CDR3 sequence reads: CASSPYSPPTDTQYF. The CDR3 nucleotides are TGTGCCAGCTCACCATACTCCCCGCCCACAGATACGCAGTATTTT. The rearrangement links TRBV18 to TRBJ2-3; no clear D. V shed 2 bases and J shed 2 bases, with 11 bases lying between them. The CDR3 sequence is 15 residues long. CDR1 is KGHSH and CDR2 is LQKENI in the germline V gene.

This chain links TRBV7-2 with TRBJ2-2; 12 bases are shared with TRBD2. Germline CDR1 and CDR2: SGHTA and FQGNSA. This CDR3 region has 17 residues. Trimming cost V 4 bases and J 4 bases; bases outside gene matches: 7. Here the CDR3 DNA reads TGTGCCAGCAGCTATTGGACTAGCGGGATAATCACCGGGGAGCTGTTTTTT. This translates into CASSYWTSGIITGELFF. The full variable domain, rest sourced from reference TRBV7-2 and TRBJ2-2, is GAGVSQSPSNKVTEKGKDVELRCDPISGHTALYWYRQSLGQGLEFLIYFQGNSAPDKSGLPSDRFSAERTGGSVSTLTIQRTQQEDSAVYLCASSYWTSGIITGELFFGEGSRLTVL.

This clonotype was seen repeatedly, ten times or more. V usage is TRBV12-3 or TRBV12-4 and J usage is TRBJ1-2, with 8 bases fitting TRBD1. The CDR3 spans 13 residues. With 6 bases clipped from V and 6 bases from J, the junction kept 6 bases outside the gene matches. CDR3 DNA: TGTGCCAGCAGGCAAGGGACAGGTCATGGCTACACCTTC. Translation gives CASRQGTGHGYTF.